This T cell receptor (beta chain) appears in the sequencing data of a study of Graves' ophthalmopathy and Graves' hyperthyroidism. RNA transcripts yielded amplified TCR beta CDR3 regions. First-round RT-PCR relied on HTBI primers, and a second-round multiplex PCR came next. TCRdb independently ran MiXCR on the multiplex PCR reads; one entry per CDR3 protein. The sample has a few hundred thousand distinct CDR3 sequences, around 18% seen once. V lost 7 bases and J lost 7, with 19 bases in between. CDR3 length equals 14 residues. CDR1 and CDR2 (germline): SQVTM, ANQGSEA. This clonotype has a count of ten or more.

The J gene is TRBJ2-2, the V gene TRBV29-1; the D is unclear. This sequence originates from a woman aged 18-35 years with Graves' ophthalmopathy. The specimen was peripheral blood. This CDR3 reads CSAQGREWSGELFF. The CDR3 DNA reads as TGCAGCGCCCAAGGGCGCGAGTGGAGCGGGGAGCTGTTTTTT.